A single sample is the source of the 5 T cell receptor beta chains below, sequenced in a study of shared clonotypes between healthy human individuals. The method was immunoSEQ multiplex PCR; TCRdb's version includes in-frame clones alone and lacks a portion of them. Of approximately 2.1 million clones listed, 80% to 95% are singletons. Sequenced material: naive CD4+ T cells from PBMCs. This sample's subset: CD45RA+ positively selected. These TCRs come from a man between 18 and 35 years old in good health. Some clones in this sample may be carry-over from other donors' samples.

The chain carries TRBV29-1 and TRBJ2-3; D tentatively reads TRBD1 or TRBD2 (5 bases each). V was shortened by 8 bases and J by 2 bases, with 11 bases between the two germline ends. The CDR3 runs to 12 residues. The germline CDR1 and CDR2 sequences are SQVTM and ANQGSEA. The CDR3 here is CSSLGTTDTQYF. The CDR3 DNA sequence: TGCAGCTCCCTCGGGACCACAGATACGCAGTATTTT.

The V call is TRBV5-1, the J call TRBJ2-1, with 8 bases fitting TRBD2. The CDR3 covers 15 residues. J lost 8 bases, V lost 2 bases, and 9 bases had no gene match. Germline V gives CDR1 SGHRS, CDR2 YFSETQ. The CDR3 loop is CASSFAGLVIYEQFF. CDR3 nucleotide sequence: TGCGCCAGCAGCTTTGCGGGACTAGTCATCTATGAGCAGTTCTTC.

The rearrangement links TRBV7-9 to TRBJ2-1; 10 bases align to TRBD2. Germline CDR1 is SEHNR and CDR2 is FQNEAQ (reference sequence). After removal of 1 base from V and 8 bases from J, the junction contained 8 bases not matched to a gene. The CDR3 is 16 amino acids. The CDR3 is CASSLDGLAGEDEQFF. The CDR3 DNA reads as TGTGCCAGCAGCTTAGACGGGCTAGCGGGGGAGGATGAGCAGTTCTTC.

The V gene is TRBV7-9, the J gene TRBJ2-7; D is possibly TRBD2 (6 bases). This CDR3 region has 14 residues. The germline CDR1 and CDR2 sequences are SEHNR and FQNEAQ (reference sequence). The germline V and J ends were trimmed by 5 bases and 0 bases, with 11 bases remaining between them. The CDR3 spells CASSRLGSSYEQYF. As DNA, the CDR3 is TGTGCCAGCAGCCGACTAGGTAGCTCCTACGAGCAGTACTTC.

The chain recombines TRBV25-1 with TRBJ2-7, with 8 bases fitting TRBD2. The CDR3 has 16 amino acids. Germline-derived CDR1 and CDR2 are MGHDK and SYGVNS. Trimming removed 7 bases from V and 0 bases from J; junction bases left unmatched: 11. CDR3 sequence: CASTQGAGGPSYEQYF. The CDR3 region has the DNA TGTGCCAGCACCCAAGGGGCGGGAGGCCCCTCCTACGAGCAGTACTTC.